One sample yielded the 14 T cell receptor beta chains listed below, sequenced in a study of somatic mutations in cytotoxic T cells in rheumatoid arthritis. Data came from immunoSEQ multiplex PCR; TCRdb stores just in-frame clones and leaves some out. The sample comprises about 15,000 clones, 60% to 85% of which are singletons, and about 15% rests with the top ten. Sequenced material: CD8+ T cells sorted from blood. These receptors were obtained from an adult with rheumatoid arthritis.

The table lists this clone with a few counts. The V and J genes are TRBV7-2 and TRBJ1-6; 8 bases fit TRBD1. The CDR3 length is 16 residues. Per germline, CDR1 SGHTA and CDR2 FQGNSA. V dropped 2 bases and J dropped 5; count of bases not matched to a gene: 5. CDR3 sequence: CASSLRQGLDNSPLHF. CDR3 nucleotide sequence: TGTGCCAGCAGCTTAAGACAGGGGCTCGATAATTCACCCCTCCACTTT.

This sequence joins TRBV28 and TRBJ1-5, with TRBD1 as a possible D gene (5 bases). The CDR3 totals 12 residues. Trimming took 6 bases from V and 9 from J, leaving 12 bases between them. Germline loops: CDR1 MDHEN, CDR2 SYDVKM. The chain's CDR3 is CASRQDLGPQHF. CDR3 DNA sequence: TGTGCCAGCAGACAGGACTTAGGGCCCCAGCATTTT.

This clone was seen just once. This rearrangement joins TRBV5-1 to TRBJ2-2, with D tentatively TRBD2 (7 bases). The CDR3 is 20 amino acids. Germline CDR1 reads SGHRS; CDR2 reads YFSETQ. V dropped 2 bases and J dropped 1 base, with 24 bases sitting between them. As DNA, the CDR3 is TGCGCCAGCAGCTTCTTTCAGGCAGGGGAACTAGCGCAGAACACCGGGGAGCTGTTTTTT. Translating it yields CASSFFQAGELAQNTGELFF.

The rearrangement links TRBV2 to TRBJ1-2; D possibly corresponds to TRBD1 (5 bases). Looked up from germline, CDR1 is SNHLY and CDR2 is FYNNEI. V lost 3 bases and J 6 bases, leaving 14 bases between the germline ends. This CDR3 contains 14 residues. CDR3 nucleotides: TGTGCCAGCAGTGACGACCCGGGGGTGAATGGCTACACCTTC. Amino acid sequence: CASSDDPGVNGYTF.

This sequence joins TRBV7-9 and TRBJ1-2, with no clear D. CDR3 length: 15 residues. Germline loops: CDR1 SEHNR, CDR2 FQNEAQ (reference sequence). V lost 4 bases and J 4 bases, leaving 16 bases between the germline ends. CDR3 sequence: CASSSDRLAAYGYTF. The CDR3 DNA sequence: TGTGCCAGCAGCTCGGACCGACTAGCCGCCTATGGCTACACCTTC.

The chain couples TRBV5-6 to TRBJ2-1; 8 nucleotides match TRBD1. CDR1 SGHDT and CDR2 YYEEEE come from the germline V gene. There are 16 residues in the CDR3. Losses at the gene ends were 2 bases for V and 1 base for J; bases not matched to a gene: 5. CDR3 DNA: TGTGCCAGCAGCTTCCCTGGGACAGGTTCCTACAATGAGCAGTTCTTC. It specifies CASSFPGTGSYNEQFF.

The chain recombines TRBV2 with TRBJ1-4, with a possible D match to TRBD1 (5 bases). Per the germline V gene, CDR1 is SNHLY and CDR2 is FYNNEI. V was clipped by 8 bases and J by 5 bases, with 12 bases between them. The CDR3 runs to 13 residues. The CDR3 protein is CASETADNEKLFF. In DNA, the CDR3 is TGTGCCAGCGAGACAGCTGACAATGAAAAACTGTTTTTT.

The CDR3: CASTSSGTSMPDTQYF. The CDR3 region has the DNA TGCGCCAGCACATCTAGCGGGACTAGCATGCCAGATACGCAGTATTTT. This rearrangement joins TRBV5-1 to TRBJ2-3, with 9 bases that match TRBD2. In germline, CDR1 is SGHRS, CDR2 YFSETQ. The ends lost 6 bases at V and 4 bases at J; junction bases unmatched: 12. CDR3 length equals 16 residues.

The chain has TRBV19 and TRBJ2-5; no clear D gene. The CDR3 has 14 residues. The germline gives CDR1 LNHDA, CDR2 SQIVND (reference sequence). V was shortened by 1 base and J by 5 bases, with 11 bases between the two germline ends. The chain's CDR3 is CASSIVPQGETQYF. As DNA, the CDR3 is TGTGCCAGTAGTATAGTTCCCCAAGGGGAGACCCAGTACTTC.

This CDR3 reads CASSFLPIAGVSTDTQYF. CDR3 in DNA: TGTGCCAGCAGCTTTCTCCCTATAGCGGGGGTTAGCACAGATACGCAGTATTTT. J is TRBJ2-3 and V is TRBV7-9, with TRBD2 matching 9 bases. The CDR3 contains 18 residues. The V gene end was trimmed by 3 bases and the J gene end by 0 bases; junction bases not matched to a gene: 10. The germline CDR1 and CDR2 sequences are SEHNR and FQNEAQ (reference sequence).

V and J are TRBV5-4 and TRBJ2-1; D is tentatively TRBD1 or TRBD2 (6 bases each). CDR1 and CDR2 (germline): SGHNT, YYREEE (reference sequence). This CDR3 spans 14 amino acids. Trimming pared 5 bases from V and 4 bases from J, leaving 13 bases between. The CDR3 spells CASRFGGLYNEQFF. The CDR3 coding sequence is TGTGCCAGCAGGTTCGGGGGCCTTTACAATGAGCAGTTCTTC.

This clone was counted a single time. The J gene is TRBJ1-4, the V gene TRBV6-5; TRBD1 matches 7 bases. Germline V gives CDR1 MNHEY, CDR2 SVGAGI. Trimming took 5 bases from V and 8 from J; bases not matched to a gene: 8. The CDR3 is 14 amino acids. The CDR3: CASSTGTVVEKLFF. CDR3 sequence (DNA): TGTGCCAGCAGTACCGGGACAGTGGTGGAAAAACTGTTTTTT.

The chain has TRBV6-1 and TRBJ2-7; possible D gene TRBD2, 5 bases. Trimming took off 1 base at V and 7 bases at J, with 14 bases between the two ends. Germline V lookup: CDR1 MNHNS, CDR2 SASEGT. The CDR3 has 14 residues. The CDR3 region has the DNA TGTGCCAGCAGTGAAGGGGATAGAACGGGGGAGCAGTACTTC. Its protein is CASSEGDRTGEQYF.

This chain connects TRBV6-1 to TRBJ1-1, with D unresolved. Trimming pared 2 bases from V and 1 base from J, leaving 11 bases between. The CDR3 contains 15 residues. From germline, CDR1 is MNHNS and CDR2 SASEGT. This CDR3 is CASSEWAQGNTEAFF. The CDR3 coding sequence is TGTGCCAGCAGTGAATGGGCCCAAGGGAACACTGAAGCTTTCTTT.